Shown below are 28 T cell receptor beta chains from a single sample sequenced in a study of blood T cell repertoires in COVID-19. Here immunoSEQ multiplex PCR was the method, and the copy in TCRdb shows in-frame clones only, minus some. Among hundreds of thousands of clones listed, just under 90% were seen once. The sequenced sample was peripheral blood. Receptors were obtained from a woman younger than 45 with COVID-19, enrolled during active disease.

The table lists this clone with a few counts. The rearrangement joins TRBV21-1 to TRBJ2-2; the table calls TRBD1, which could not be checked here. TRBV21-1 is labeled a pseudogene. The CDR3 totals 15 residues. CDR3 amino acids: CASSETDKPTGELFF. CDR3 nucleotides: TGTGCCAGCAGTGAAACGGACAAACCTACCGGGGAGCTGTTTTTT.

The chain recombines TRBV6-5 with TRBJ2-7; 7 bases match TRBD2. The J segment lost 3 bases and the V segment lost 5 bases, leaving 4 bases of the junction unmatched. There are 13 residues in the CDR3. CDR1 MNHEY and CDR2 SVGAGI come from the germline V gene. DNA of the CDR3: TGTGCCAGCAGTCGACTAGCAGACTACGAGCAGTACGTC. Translated: CASSRLADYEQYV.

V gene TRBV3-1 (or the pseudogene TRBV3-2) combines with J gene TRBJ1-5, with D unclear. The CDR3 runs 13 residues. Germline V CDR1 and CDR2: LGHDT, YNNKEL (reference sequence). V lost 3 bases and J lost 8, with 11 bases in between. The CDR3 loop reads CASSQGREKPQHF. CDR3 DNA: TGTGCCAGCAGCCAGGGGAGGGAGAAGCCCCAGCATTTT.

The chain employs TRBV2 and TRBJ2-7, with 10 bases that match TRBD1. V was clipped by 7 bases and J by 3 bases; unmatched bases: 9. Germline V lookup: CDR1 SNHLY, CDR2 FYNNEI. CDR3 length: 15 amino acids. The CDR3 coding sequence is TGTGCCAGCATCCTAAGGACAGGGGGTGGCTACGAGCAGTACTTC. This sequence encodes CASILRTGGGYEQYF.

This clone was detected a few times. The genes are TRBV7-9 and TRBJ2-1; 10 bases map to TRBD2. The CDR3 has 17 residues. Germline CDR1 is SEHNR and CDR2 is FQNEAQ (reference sequence). The V and J ends lost 5 bases and 4 bases, in that order; junction bases with no gene match: 11. The CDR3 protein is CASSTLSTSGVYNEQFF. The CDR3 DNA sequence: TGTGCCAGCAGCACCCTATCCACTAGCGGGGTATACAATGAGCAGTTCTTC.

This clone has only a few counts. This rearrangement joins TRBV7-9 to TRBJ1-1, with a tentative D call TRBD1 (5 bases). The ends were cut back, 5 bases at V and 11 bases at J, with 18 bases in the middle. The germline V gene encodes CDR1 SEHNR and CDR2 FQNEAQ (reference sequence). The CDR3 has 13 residues. CDR3 bases: TGTGCCAGCAGCGATACGGCAGGGTCTGCTGCTTTCTTT. Amino acids: CASSDTAGSAAFF.

The chain joins TRBV19 to TRBJ2-7, with 9 bases that match TRBD1. This CDR3 region has 15 residues. Germline V gives CDR1 LNHDA, CDR2 SQIVND (reference sequence). The junction had 7 bases not matched to a gene; V was cut back by 5 bases and J by 2 bases. In DNA, the CDR3 is TGTGCCAGTAGTCCGGGGACAGGGCCGACCTACGAGCAGTACTTC. This sequence encodes CASSPGTGPTYEQYF.

The DNA for the CDR3 is TGTGCCAGCAGCATAGCAGGGTTTGAAAAACTGTTTTTT. It translates to CASSIAGFEKLFF. The rearrangement uses TRBV14 and TRBJ1-4; perhaps TRBD1 as D (5 bases). The length of the CDR3 is 13 residues. Germline V gene lookup returns CDR1 SGHDN and CDR2 FVKESK. V lost 5 bases and J 7 bases, leaving 11 bases between the germline ends.

In this sample, this clone turned up once. The rearrangement joins TRBV29-1 to TRBJ2-1, with 8 bases matching TRBD2. With V trimmed by 4 bases and J by 6 bases, 2 bases remained unmatched. The V gene's germline CDR1 is SQVTM and CDR2 ANQGSEA. The length of the CDR3 is 12 residues. The CDR3 here is CSVGSGGNEQFF. The CDR3 bases are TGCAGCGTTGGAAGCGGGGGCAATGAGCAGTTCTTC.

The chain employs TRBV19 and TRBJ2-2; 7 nucleotides align to TRBD1. The junction had 7 bases not matched to a gene; V was cut back by 5 bases and J by 4 bases. CDR1 LNHDA and CDR2 SQIVND come from the germline V gene (reference sequence). The CDR3 is 15 residues long. CDR3 sequence (DNA): TGTGCCAGTAGTCCGACAGGGACGGGCACCGGGGAGCTGTTTTTT. It is translated as CASSPTGTGTGELFF. The full variable domain, with the rest looked up from reference TRBV19 and TRBJ2-2, is DGGITQSPKYLFRKEGQNVTLSCEQNLNHDAMYWYRQDPGQGLRLIYYSQIVNDFQKGDIAEGYSVSREKKESFPLTVTSAQKNPTAFYLCASSPTGTGTGELFFGEGSRLTVL.

As concerns this clone: The same CDR3 arises from other DNA sequences in this sample as well. The chain employs TRBV7-2 and TRBJ2-1, with a possible D match to TRBD2 (6 bases). V was trimmed by 0 bases and J by 2 bases, leaving 8 bases between them. The CDR3 length is 15 residues. The V gene's germline CDR1 is SGHTA and CDR2 FQGNSA. CDR3 nucleotide sequence: TGTGCCAGCAGCTTAGCGGGGGGACCCTACAATGAGCAGTTCTTC. As protein: CASSLAGGPYNEQFF.

J is TRBJ2-3 and V is TRBV6-5; the D gene is possibly TRBD1 (7 bases). V lost 6 bases and J 6 bases, leaving 13 bases between the germline ends. Germline V gives CDR1 MNHEY, CDR2 SVGAGI. The CDR3 loop spans 13 amino acids. Written as DNA, the CDR3 is TGTGCCAGCAGACCCCCAGGGGGGGATACGCAGTATTTT. Its translation: CASRPPGGDTQYF.

The rearrangement joins TRBV19 to TRBJ1-3; possible D gene TRBD1, 6 bases. The CDR3 contains 16 residues. Germline values: CDR1 LNHDA, CDR2 SQIVND (reference sequence). V lost 2 bases and J 0 bases, leaving 11 bases between the germline ends. In DNA form, the CDR3 reads TGTGCCAGTAGTATATCAACAGGGCTCTCTGGAAACACCATATATTTT. Its protein product is CASSISTGLSGNTIYF.

The chain couples TRBV2 to TRBJ2-3; 7 positions match TRBD2. This CDR3 is built from 16 residues. V trimming: 2 bases; J trimming: 5 bases; junction bases outside the gene matches: 10. Germline CDR1 and CDR2: SNHLY and FYNNEI. The CDR3 region has the DNA TGTGCCAGCAGTGAACGCGCGCTAGCGGAGGGAGATACGCAGTATTTT. It translates to CASSERALAEGDTQYF.

This clone showed up many times. The CDR3 coding sequence is TGTGCCAGCAGTACCCGGGACAGCCAAAACTATGGCTACACCTTC. Its protein is CASSTRDSQNYGYTF. The chain couples TRBV27 to TRBJ1-2, with 7 nucleotides matching TRBD1. Trimming removed 5 bases from V and 2 bases from J; junction bases left unmatched: 8. The CDR3 loop spans 15 amino acids. From germline, CDR1 is MNHEY and CDR2 SMNVEV (reference sequence).

The J gene is TRBJ1-2, the V gene TRBV7-9; 7 positions match TRBD1. This CDR3 has 13 amino acids. V dropped 5 bases and J dropped 9; count of bases not matched to a gene: 9. Germline CDR1 reads SEHNR; CDR2 reads FQNEAQ (reference sequence). In nucleotides, the CDR3 is TGTGCCAGCAGCCCCCGGGACAGTAGGCGCTACACCTTC. Protein: CASSPRDSRRYTF.

The chain recombines TRBV6-5 with TRBJ1-1; maybe TRBD1 (5 bases). V was pared by 6 bases and J by 6 bases, with 14 bases between. Germline CDR1 and CDR2: MNHEY and SVGAGI. The CDR3 extends over 13 amino acids. CDR3 residues: CASRVGELAEAFF. The CDR3 DNA reads as TGTGCCAGCAGGGTAGGGGAATTGGCTGAAGCTTTCTTT.

This chain links TRBV20-1 with TRBJ2-7; the D gene is possibly TRBD1 (6 bases). Germline values: CDR1 DFQATT, CDR2 SNEGSKA (reference sequence). Trimming left V 5 bases short and J 5 bases short, with 7 bases between. The CDR3 spans 10 residues. The CDR3 coding sequence is TGCAGTGCTCAGGGGAACGAGCAGTACGTC. Amino acid sequence: CSAQGNEQYV.

The gene calls are TRBV19 and TRBJ1-5; tentatively, D is TRBD1 (5 bases). Trimming left V 5 bases short and J 2 bases short, with 10 bases between. The V gene's germline CDR1 is LNHDA and CDR2 SQIVND (reference sequence). The CDR3 loop spans 14 amino acids. The CDR3 here is CASSVQGGNQPQHF. The CDR3 DNA reads as TGTGCCAGTAGTGTCCAGGGCGGCAATCAGCCCCAGCATTTT.

The chain has TRBV13 and TRBJ2-1; 9 bases align to TRBD1. The length of the CDR3 is 16 residues. J gave up 6 bases and V 5 bases, and 11 bases lay outside the gene matches. Germline assignment: CDR1 PRHDT and CDR2 FYEKMQ (reference sequence). Written as DNA, the CDR3 is TGTGCCAGCAGCCCGAAAGGGACAGGGACGGGCAATGAGCAGTTCTTC. This encodes CASSPKGTGTGNEQFF.

The CDR3 coding sequence is TGTGCCAGCAGCCCAGGATACGACACACCAAATGAAGCTTTCTTT. Amino acids: CASSPGYDTPNEAFF. This sequence joins TRBV9 and TRBJ1-1, with D unresolved. Per the germline V gene, CDR1 is SGDLS and CDR2 is YYNGEE. V shed 4 bases and J shed 7 bases, with 20 bases lying between them. The length of the CDR3 is 15 residues.

The chain uses TRBV5-4 and TRBJ2-1; 7 bases map to TRBD2. Germline V lookup: CDR1 SGHNT, CDR2 YYREEE (reference sequence). Germline trimming cut 8 bases from V and 3 bases from J; bases unmatched to any gene: 17. The CDR3 has 17 residues. The CDR3 here is CARRRWGLGGDYNEQFF. The CDR3 DNA is TGTGCCAGACGTCGGTGGGGACTGGGAGGGGACTACAATGAGCAGTTCTTC.

The rearrangement links TRBV28 to TRBJ2-2; D not certain. CDR1 and CDR2 from the germline V gene are MDHEN and SYDVKM. Trimming pared 11 bases from V and 1 base from J, leaving 11 bases between. The CDR3 is 13 amino acids. CDR3 nucleotides: TGTGCCGTAGAGCCATTGAACACCGGGGAGCTGTTTTTT. Its translation: CAVEPLNTGELFF.

This clone was counted a few times. The chain has TRBV6-5 and TRBJ2-7; D is ambiguous. With 8 bases removed from V and 2 bases from J, the gap between germline ends came to 16 bases. The CDR3 loop spans 14 amino acids. The germline CDR1 and CDR2 sequences are MNHEY and SVGAGI. DNA for the CDR3: TGTGCCAGCCTTGTTAAGAGTTTAACCTACGAGCAGTACTTC. Its translation is CASLVKSLTYEQYF.

The chain recombines TRBV19 with TRBJ1-1, with D possibly matching TRBD1 (5 bases). The CDR3 has 12 amino acids. V lost 5 bases, J lost 5 bases, and 9 bases lay in between. The germline CDR1 and CDR2 sequences are LNHDA and SQIVND (reference sequence). This chain's CDR3 is CASSPPGTEAFF. The CDR3 DNA follows: TGTGCCAGTAGTCCACCAGGGACTGAAGCTTTCTTT. Drawing the rest from reference TRBV19 and TRBJ1-1, the complete variable domain is DGGITQSPKYLFRKEGQNVTLSCEQNLNHDAMYWYRQDPGQGLRLIYYSQIVNDFQKGDIAEGYSVSREKKESFPLTVTSAQKNPTAFYLCASSPPGTEAFFGQGTRLTVV.

This rearrangement joins TRBV2 to TRBJ1-1; 8 bases are shared with TRBD1. The CDR3 runs 14 residues. V shed 8 bases and J 0 bases; nucleotides not matched to a gene: 5. Germline-derived CDR1 and CDR2 are SNHLY and FYNNEI. DNA for the CDR3: TGTGCCAGCCGGACAGGGACTATGAACACTGAAGCTTTCTTT. As protein: CASRTGTMNTEAFF. Full variable domain (outside the CDR3, taken from reference TRBV2 and TRBJ1-1): EPEVTQTPSHQVTQMGQEVILRCVPISNHLYFYWYRQILGQKVEFLVSFYNNEISEKSEIFDDQFSVERPDGSNFTLKIRSTKLEDSAMYFCASRTGTMNTEAFFGQGTRLTVV.

The rearrangement links TRBV2 to TRBJ2-6; 7 bases are shared with TRBD1. CDR1 is SNHLY and CDR2 is FYNNEI in the germline V gene. The CDR3 has 16 amino acids. The J segment lost 2 bases and the V segment lost 6 bases, leaving 7 bases of the junction unmatched. In nucleotides, the CDR3 is TGTGCCAGCAGCCCGACAGGGCGGACTGGGGCCAACGTCCTGACTTTC. Amino acid sequence: CASSPTGRTGANVLTF.

The chain recombines TRBV5-1 with TRBJ1-2; a possible D gene is TRBD1 (6 bases). Germline loops: CDR1 SGHRS, CDR2 YFSETQ. Trimming left V 3 bases short and J 4 bases short, with 10 bases between. The CDR3 contains 13 residues. The chain's CDR3 is CASSWGLLYGYTF. In DNA, the CDR3 is TGCGCCAGCAGCTGGGGGCTCCTCTATGGCTACACCTTC.